These 5 T cell receptor beta chains originate from one sample sequenced in a study of blood T cell repertoires in COVID-19 (dated by TCRdb to about 2020). To prepare the library, the immunoSEQ multiplex PCR assay was applied. TCRdb took this table from immuneACCESS and kept in-frame rearrangements with V and J called. Such tables lack part of the clones; where checked against another copy, unresolved V genes explain under half of the gap, and the rest is unexplained. The sample table records 50,000 or so clones; around 86% of these occur just once. Of the sample, less than 15% falls within the top ten clones. Sequencing input: peripheral blood. These receptors were collected from a man in his sixties or seventies with acute or convalescent COVID-19.

This clone was counted between two and nine times. This rearrangement joins TRBV7-2 to TRBJ1-5, with D hard to call. The germline gives CDR1 SGHTA, CDR2 FQGNSA. The CDR3 is 15 residues long. V was clipped by 5 bases and J by 6 bases, with 17 bases between them. CDR3: CASSILGAGSQPQHF. As DNA, the CDR3 is TGTGCCAGCAGCATCCTAGGAGCGGGGAGTCAGCCCCAGCATTTT.

The V call is TRBV4-1, the J call TRBJ1-1; possible D gene TRBD1, 5 bases. Trimming shortened V by 0 bases and J by 7 bases, and 15 bases separated the two germline ends. Per the germline V gene, CDR1 is MGHRA and CDR2 is YSYEKL. The CDR3 contains 15 residues. This CDR3 reads CASSQEGAGKGEAFF. CDR3 coding DNA: TGCGCCAGCAGCCAAGAAGGAGCAGGGAAAGGTGAAGCTTTCTTT.

The chain is built from TRBV6-6 and TRBJ1-6; D ambiguous. Between the trimmed V and J ends, which lost 2 bases and 4 bases, there was a span of 6 bases. This CDR3 has 14 residues. Germline loops: CDR1 MNHNY, CDR2 SVGAGI (reference sequence). CDR3 loop: CASSYLDYNSPLHF. CDR3 in DNA: TGTGCCAGCAGTTACCTAGATTATAATTCACCCCTCCACTTT.

The rearrangement uses TRBV3-1 (or the pseudogene TRBV3-2) and TRBJ2-7; D might be TRBD2 (5 bases). Germline CDR1 reads LGHDT; CDR2 reads YNNKEL (reference sequence). CDR3 size: 15 residues. V was trimmed by 1 base and J by 1 base, leaving 11 bases between them. The CDR3, as DNA: TGTGCCAGCAGCCAAGTAACCGGGGAGTCCTACGAGCAGTACTTC. Translation gives CASSQVTGESYEQYF.

This chain connects TRBV29-1 to TRBJ1-4; possible D gene TRBD1, 5 bases. Deletions cut 3 bases from V and 0 bases from J, with 14 bases between. Per the germline V gene, CDR1 is SQVTM and CDR2 is ANQGSEA. This CDR3 has 16 amino acids. The CDR3 loop is CSVDGYRGATNEKLFF. CDR3 nucleotides: TGCAGCGTTGATGGGTACCGGGGGGCAACTAATGAAAAACTGTTTTTT.